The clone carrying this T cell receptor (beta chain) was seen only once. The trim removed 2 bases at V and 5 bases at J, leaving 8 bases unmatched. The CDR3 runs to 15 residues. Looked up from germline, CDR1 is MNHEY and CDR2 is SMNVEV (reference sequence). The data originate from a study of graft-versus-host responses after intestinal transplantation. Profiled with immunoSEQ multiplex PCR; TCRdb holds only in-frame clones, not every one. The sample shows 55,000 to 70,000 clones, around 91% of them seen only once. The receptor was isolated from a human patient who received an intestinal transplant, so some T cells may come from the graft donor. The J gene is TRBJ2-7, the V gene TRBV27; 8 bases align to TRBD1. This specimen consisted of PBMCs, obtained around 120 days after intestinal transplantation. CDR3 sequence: CASSLGSQGVNEQYF. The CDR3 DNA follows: TGTGCCAGCAGTTTAGGGTCACAGGGGGTTAACGAGCAGTACTTC.